Below are 17 T cell receptor beta chains sequenced from a single sample in a study of blood T cell repertoires in COVID-19. Some clones are missing from TCRdb's copy, which holds only in-frame ones; the method was immunoSEQ multiplex PCR. The sample lists more than 90,000 clones; about 81% were seen once. The sequencing input was peripheral blood. These receptors were taken from a man older than 75 with acute or convalescent COVID-19.

The J gene is TRBJ2-1, the V gene TRBV5-1; 7 nucleotides align to TRBD2. V was pared by 4 bases and J by 5 bases, with 12 bases of the junction left unmatched. The germline V gene has CDR1 SGHRS and CDR2 YFSETQ. The CDR3 is 16 amino acids. The CDR3 DNA follows: TGCGCCAGCAGCCCGGCAGGGCTAGCGGCCAACAATGAGCAGTTCTTC. The encoded protein is CASSPAGLAANNEQFF.

This chain links TRBV27 with TRBJ1-1; 9 bases agree with TRBD1. The germline gives CDR1 MNHEY, CDR2 SMNVEV (reference sequence). The CDR3 runs to 17 residues. V dropped 5 bases and J dropped 6; count of bases not matched to a gene: 16. CDR3 in DNA: TGTGCCAGCAGTCCACTCCCCGGGACAGGGAAAGGCTCTGAAGCTTTCTTT. It codes for CASSPLPGTGKGSEAFF.

This clone was detected once. The chain recombines TRBV7-2 with TRBJ1-5; no firm D call. Trimming shortened V by 2 bases and J by 7 bases, and 15 bases separated the two germline ends. Germline V gene sequence: CDR1 SGHTA, CDR2 FQGNSA. The length of the CDR3 is 15 residues. CDR3 sequence: CASSLLFGGEQPQHF. For the CDR3, the DNA is TGTGCCAGCAGCTTACTCTTCGGAGGCGAACAGCCCCAGCATTTT.

The sample holds many counts of this clone. V usage is TRBV19 and J usage is TRBJ2-1, with TRBD1 identical over 10 bases. The CDR3 runs 15 residues. Germline lookup yields CDR1 LNHDA and CDR2 SQIVND (reference sequence). The junction had 7 bases not matched to a gene; V was cut back by 6 bases and J by 5 bases. The CDR3 is CASSLGTGVDNEQFF. CDR3 sequence (DNA): TGTGCCAGTAGCCTCGGGACAGGGGTTGACAATGAGCAGTTCTTC.

The chain carries TRBV19 and TRBJ1-1, with 7 bases identical to TRBD1. Unmatched junction bases numbered 9, after V lost 5 bases and J lost 3 bases. The CDR3 runs to 15 residues. Germline V gene data show CDR1 as LNHDA and CDR2 as SQIVND (reference sequence). CDR3 amino acids: CASSLMTGTYTEAFF. In DNA, the CDR3 is TGTGCCAGTAGTCTTATGACAGGGACCTACACTGAAGCTTTCTTT.

This clone was observed a single time. The V and J genes are TRBV21-1 and TRBJ2-1; the table's D gene call, TRBD2, was not cross checked with the DNA. TRBV21-1 is labeled a pseudogene. The length of the CDR3 is 17 residues. The DNA of the CDR3 is TGTGCCAGCAGCAAAGGTGGGCGCGGGGTCTCCTACAATGAGCAGTTCTTC. This encodes CASSKGGRGVSYNEQFF.

The rearrangement links TRBV12-3 or TRBV12-4 to TRBJ2-3; no clear D gene. The CDR3 is 13 amino acids. V was shortened by 2 bases and J by 3 bases, with 6 bases between the two germline ends. The CDR3 DNA follows: TGTGCCAGCAGTTTACTAGTGACAGATACGCAGTATTTT. Its protein product is CASSLLVTDTQYF.

In this sample, this clone turned up a few times. V gene TRBV23-1 combines with J gene TRBJ1-5; tentatively, D is TRBD1 (5 bases). TRBV23-1 is marked as an open reading frame, function uncertain. The CDR3 covers 20 residues. The V end was cut by 0 bases, the J end by 0 bases, with 21 bases between. The CDR3 nucleotides read TGCGCCAGCAGTCAATCGACGTCCGGGGGACGGAACTATAGCAATCAGCCCCAGCATTTT. Protein: CASSQSTSGGRNYSNQPQHF.

By share of the sample, this clone is medium-sized. The genes are TRBV7-9 and TRBJ2-1, with TRBD2 matching over 13 bases. Germline V gene sequence: CDR1 SEHNR, CDR2 FQNEAQ (reference sequence). Losses at the gene ends were 6 bases for V and 6 bases for J; bases not matched to a gene: 8. This CDR3 has 16 residues. DNA of the CDR3: TGTGCCAGCAGACAAACTAGCGGGGGGGTAGGCAATGAGCAGTTCTTC. It encodes CASRQTSGGVGNEQFF. Filled out from reference TRBV7-9 and TRBJ2-1, the complete variable domain reads DTGVSQNPRHKITKRGQNVTFRCDPISEHNRLYWYRQTLGQGPEFLTYFQNEAQLEKSRLLSDRFSAERPKGSFSTLEIQRTEQGDSAMYLCASRQTSGGVGNEQFFGPGTRLTVL.

The chain uses TRBV10-3 and TRBJ2-4; 7 bases are shared with TRBD1. Trimming cost V 4 bases and J 1 base; bases outside gene matches: 4. The CDR3 is 15 amino acids. Germline V gene lookup returns CDR1 ENHRY and CDR2 SYGVKD. CDR3 sequence reads: CAISVEQGAKNIQYF. The CDR3 DNA is TGTGCCATCAGTGTTGAACAGGGGGCCAAAAACATTCAGTACTTC.

Only a few counts were recorded for this clone. The J gene is TRBJ2-2, the V gene TRBV10-2, with 7 bases identical to TRBD2. Germline V gene sequence: CDR1 WSHSY, CDR2 SAAADI. The CDR3 contains 18 residues. The trim removed 2 bases at V and 1 base at J, leaving 10 bases unmatched. CDR3 amino acids: CASSEMWGGSKNTGELFF. The CDR3 DNA follows: TGCGCCAGCAGTGAGATGTGGGGCGGGAGTAAGAACACCGGGGAGCTGTTTTTT.

This chain links TRBV7-2 with TRBJ1-6; D not certain. The CDR3 has 15 residues. Germline CDR1 is SGHTA and CDR2 is FQGNSA. The V end lost 1 base, the J end lost 4 bases, and 8 bases lay between the germline ends. For the CDR3, the DNA is TGTGCCAGCAGCTTAGACAGTGGGTATAATTCACCCCTCCACTTT. Amino acid sequence: CASSLDSGYNSPLHF.

V is TRBV19 and J is TRBJ2-1; TRBD2 aligns across 7 bases. Germline CDR1 reads LNHDA; CDR2 reads SQIVND (reference sequence). The CDR3 is 13 residues long. The J segment lost 3 bases and the V segment lost 11 bases, leaving 7 bases of the junction unmatched. CDR3 sequence (DNA): TGTGCCCTTGCGGGAGACTTCTACAATGAGCAGTTCTTC. This encodes CALAGDFYNEQFF.

V and J are TRBV9 and TRBJ1-2; 9 bases line up with TRBD1. The CDR3 totals 15 residues. Looked up from germline, CDR1 is SGDLS and CDR2 is YYNGEE. The V and J ends lost 0 bases and 4 bases, in that order; junction bases with no gene match: 4. CDR3 DNA: TGTGCCAGCAGCGTAGCGGGGACAGGGATCTATGGCTACACCTTC. Translation gives CASSVAGTGIYGYTF.

DNA for the CDR3: TGCGCCAGCAGAGGGACTAGCACTGGGGCCAACGTCCTGACTTTC. The encoded protein is CASRGTSTGANVLTF. The J gene is TRBJ2-6, the V gene TRBV5-1, with 9 bases that match TRBD2. Germline V lookup: CDR1 SGHRS, CDR2 YFSETQ. This CDR3 has 15 residues. Trimming removed 5 bases from V and 2 bases from J; junction bases left unmatched: 2.

A single count supports this clone. The chain links TRBV27 to TRBJ2-3; tentatively, D is TRBD1 (5 bases). Germline V gives CDR1 MNHEY, CDR2 SMNVEV (reference sequence). The CDR3 runs 12 residues. V lost 2 bases to trimming and J lost 10 bases, with 10 bases between them. CDR3 in amino acids: CASSLEAGSQYF. CDR3 bases: TGTGCCAGCAGTTTAGAGGCAGGGTCGCAGTATTTT.

The chain combines TRBV7-9 with TRBJ1-2; a possible D gene is TRBD1 (5 bases). Germline-derived CDR1 and CDR2 are SEHNR and FQNEAQ (reference sequence). V lost 7 bases and J lost 2, with 14 bases in between. The CDR3 sequence is 14 residues long. In DNA, the CDR3 is TGTGCCAGCACCCGCGGAGGGGCAAACTATGGCTACACCTTC. This gives the protein CASTRGGANYGYTF.